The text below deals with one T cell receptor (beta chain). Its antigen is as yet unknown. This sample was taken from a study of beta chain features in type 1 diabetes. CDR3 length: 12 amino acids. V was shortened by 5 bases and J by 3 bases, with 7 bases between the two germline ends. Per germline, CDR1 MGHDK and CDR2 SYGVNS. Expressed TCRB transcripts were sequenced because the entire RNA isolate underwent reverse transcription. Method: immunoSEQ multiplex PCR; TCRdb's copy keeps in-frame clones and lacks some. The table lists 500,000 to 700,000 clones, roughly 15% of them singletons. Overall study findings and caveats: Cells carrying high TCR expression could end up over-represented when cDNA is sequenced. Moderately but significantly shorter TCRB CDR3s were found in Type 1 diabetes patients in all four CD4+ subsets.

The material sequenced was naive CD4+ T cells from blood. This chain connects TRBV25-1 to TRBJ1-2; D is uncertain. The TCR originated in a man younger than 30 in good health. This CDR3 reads CASSWGDYGYTF. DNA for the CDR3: TGTGCCAGCAGTTGGGGTGACTATGGCTACACCTTC.